This T cell receptor beta chain was captured in a study of tumor-infiltrating lymphocytes in localized non-small cell lung cancer. Libraries were prepared by immunoSEQ multiplex PCR; TCRdb keeps only in-frame clonotypes and omits some of them. The table lists about 16,000 clones, under 85% of them singletons. Germline CDR1 and CDR2: MGHDK and SYGVNS. CDR3 length equals 16 residues. V trimming: 1 base; J trimming: 1 base; junction bases outside the gene matches: 3. The chain is built from TRBV25-1 and TRBJ2-3; 9 bases align to TRBD2. Material: lung tumor tissue. The source is a human donor with non-small cell lung cancer. The CDR3 loop reads CASSEWAGGRTDTQYF. DNA for the CDR3: TGTGCCAGCAGTGAATGGGCGGGAGGGCGCACAGATACGCAGTATTTT.